The 16 T cell receptor beta chains reported below all come from one sample, sequenced in a study of identical twins. TCRdb fed the 5' RACE reads into MiXCR, producing one record per CDR3 protein. The table shows around 960,000 distinct CDR3 sequences, with approximately 13% occurring only once. Separately, the same data were catalogued under a study of yellow fever vaccine responses in identical twins.

The sample taken for sequencing was PBMCs. Receptor source: a woman younger than 30 in good health.

This chain joins TRBV28 and TRBJ2-7, with D possibly called TRBD1 or TRBD2 (6 bases each). The CDR3 is 14 residues long. CDR1 and CDR2 from the germline V gene are MDHEN and SYDVKM. The V gene lost 7 bases and the J gene lost 3 bases, with 16 bases spanning the gap. This chain's CDR3 is CASMSGARHYEQYV. The CDR3, as DNA: TGTGCCAGCATGTCGGGGGCGCGGCACTACGAGCAGTACGTC.

This clonotype was counted a few times. The chain recombines TRBV28 with TRBJ2-2; tentatively, D is TRBD1 (6 bases). Germline loops: CDR1 MDHEN, CDR2 SYDVKM. V was trimmed by 4 bases and J by 0 bases, leaving 12 bases between them. This CDR3 contains 16 residues. Written as DNA, the CDR3 is TGTGCCAGCAGTTCTGGACAGATCGCGAACACCGGGGAGCTGTTTTTT. The encoded protein is CASSSGQIANTGELFF. Together with reference TRBV28 and TRBJ2-2, the CDR3 gives the full variable domain: DVKVTQSSRYLVKRTGEKVFLECVQDMDHENMFWYRQDPGLGLRLIYFSYDVKMKEKGDIPEGYSVSREKKERFSLILESASTNQTSMYLCASSSGQIANTGELFFGEGSRLTVL.

V gene TRBV7-8 combines with J gene TRBJ2-3; TRBD1 is a possible D gene (6 bases). Trimming pared 8 bases from V and 4 bases from J, leaving 19 bases between. CDR3 length: 15 residues. Germline CDR1 reads SGHVS; CDR2 reads FQNEAQ. In nucleotides, the CDR3 is TGTGCCAGCGGCCCTAGGCAACAGGGCCCAGATACGCAGTATTTT. Translation gives CASGPRQQGPDTQYF.

The chain carries TRBV5-1 and TRBJ2-5, with TRBD2 matching 8 bases. CDR1 and CDR2 (germline): SGHRS, YFSETQ. The junction had 8 bases not matched to a gene; V was cut back by 5 bases and J by 2 bases. The CDR3 runs 15 residues. The CDR3: CASRRAGESQETQYF. The CDR3 region has the DNA TGCGCCAGCAGACGAGCGGGAGAATCGCAAGAGACCCAGTACTTC.

This clonotype was seen a handful of times. The CDR3 sequence is CSAGRAKGGETQYF. The CDR3 DNA is TGCAGTGCGGGAAGGGCCAAAGGAGGGGAGACCCAGTACTTC. This chain joins TRBV20-1 and TRBJ2-5, with TRBD2 as a possible D gene (6 bases). The CDR3 loop spans 14 amino acids. The V gene's germline CDR1 is DFQATT and CDR2 SNEGSKA (reference sequence). The ends were cut back, 6 bases at V and 5 bases at J, with 19 bases in the middle.

V gene TRBV25-1 combines with J gene TRBJ2-5; TRBD2 matches 9 bases. Trimming at V came to 8 bases and at J to 5 bases, leaving 3 bases not matched to a gene. The CDR3 consists of 12 residues. Germline lookup yields CDR1 MGHDK and CDR2 SYGVNS. The CDR3 sequence is CASSSGTETQYF. CDR3 DNA: TGTGCCAGCTCTAGCGGGACGGAGACCCAGTACTTC.

This clonotype turned up a few times. The chain has TRBV20-1 and TRBJ2-1; TRBD2 is a possible D gene (5 bases). The CDR3 totals 16 residues. Germline V gene data show CDR1 as DFQATT and CDR2 as SNEGSKA (reference sequence). V was cut by 1 base and J by 2 bases, with 15 bases left in between. CDR3 DNA sequence: TGCAGTGCTAGAGGTCCCACCCCCGGGACCTACAATGAGCAGTTCTTC. Residues: CSARGPTPGTYNEQFF.

This clonotype was found many times. The chain recombines TRBV7-9 with TRBJ2-1, with TRBD2 matching 15 bases. The CDR3 covers 17 residues. Germline loops: CDR1 SEHNR, CDR2 FQNEAQ (reference sequence). After removal of 5 bases from V and 1 base from J, the junction contained 3 bases not matched to a gene. The CDR3, as DNA: TGTGCCAGCAGCCCCGGGACTAGCGGGAGGTCCTACAATGAGCAGTTCTTC. It yields the protein CASSPGTSGRSYNEQFF.

This clonotype appeared many times. This chain joins TRBV12-3 or TRBV12-4 and TRBJ2-7, with D uncertain. V lost 6 bases and J lost 6, with 12 bases in between. The CDR3 covers 12 residues. Written as DNA, the CDR3 is TGTGCCAGCAGCCTTGGCAGCACCGAGCAGTACTTC. Translation gives CASSLGSTEQYF.

This clonotype came up a few times. At one of its ends the junction is not consistent with the germline gene, which may arise from a read error. The CDR3 is CASSFERVYSEQFF. CDR3 coding DNA: TGTGCCAGCAGCTTTGAACGAGTTTACAGTGAGCAGTTCTTC. This chain connects TRBV7-9 to TRBJ2-1; D unclear. Germline V gene data show CDR1 as SEHNR and CDR2 as FQNEAQ (reference sequence). The CDR3 runs 14 residues.

Comments on this clonotype: A much larger clone lies one base from this, so it may be a read error. The rearrangement joins TRBV5-1 to TRBJ2-3; D remains ambiguous. The germline gives CDR1 SGHRS, CDR2 YFSETQ. This CDR3 contains 14 residues. Trimming cost V 3 bases and J 0 bases, with 8 bases left between them. The CDR3 is CASSSPTSTDTQYF. CDR3 nucleotides: TGCGCCAGCAGCTCCCCGACTAGCACAGATACGCAGTATTTT.

This chain connects TRBV7-2 to TRBJ2-1; 9 nucleotides agree with TRBD2. CDR1 is SGHTA, CDR2 FQGNSA, per germline. The CDR3 length is 14 residues. V dropped 6 bases and J dropped 8; count of bases not matched to a gene: 8. CDR3 nucleotide sequence: TGTGCCAGCAGACCGGGACTAGCTTCGGATGAGCAGTTCTTC. Translated: CASRPGLASDEQFF.

The J gene is TRBJ2-1, the V gene TRBV28; D not certain. Germline V lookup: CDR1 MDHEN, CDR2 SYDVKM. This CDR3 spans 17 amino acids. The V and J ends lost 1 base and 3 bases respectively, with 16 bases between them. This chain's CDR3 is CASSLLTRSLIYNEQFF. DNA of the CDR3: TGTGCCAGCAGTTTATTAACCAGGTCCCTAATCTACAATGAGCAGTTCTTC.

This clonotype was counted at least ten times. V and J are TRBV6-9 and TRBJ1-3, with D unresolved. V was trimmed by 0 bases and J by 9 bases, leaving 15 bases between them. The germline gives CDR1 MNHGY, CDR2 SVAAGI. The CDR3 runs 15 residues. CDR3 sequence: CASSYSRTYIGTIYF. DNA of the CDR3: TGTGCCAGCAGTTATTCCCGAACATATATTGGCACCATATATTTT.

This clonotype was seen at least ten times. The chain links TRBV20-1 to TRBJ2-2; D not certain. The V gene lost 3 bases and the J gene lost 1 base, with 6 bases spanning the gap. The CDR3 contains 13 residues. CDR1 DFQATT and CDR2 SNEGSKA come from the germline V gene (reference sequence). The CDR3, as DNA: TGCAGTGCTAGGAAGCAGAACACCGGGGAGCTGTTTTTT. Amino acid sequence: CSARKQNTGELFF.

This clonotype showed up just a few times. The chain recombines TRBV6-2 or TRBV6-3 with TRBJ1-1; D is unresolved. Germline-derived CDR1 and CDR2 are MNHEY and SVGEGT. V shed 2 bases and J shed 7 bases, with 11 bases lying between them. The CDR3 loop spans 13 amino acids. The CDR3 is CASSYRQPLEAFF. The CDR3, as DNA: TGTGCCAGCAGTTACCGTCAGCCTCTTGAAGCTTTCTTT.